The sample holds many counts of the clone carrying this T cell receptor beta chain. What it binds is unknown. The data belong to a study of T cell repertoires in cytomegalovirus infection. In the study overall: Through public TCR beta signatures, both CMV infection and matching HLA type were indicated. Study results and limitations: The cumulative frequency of public TCR beta families identified carriers of CMV plus the relevant HLA.

One entry per CDR3 protein, called by TCRdb with MiXCR from the reads. Here the sample spans over 300,000 distinct CDR3 sequences, around a sixth being singletons. Per the germline V gene, CDR1 is MDHEN and CDR2 is SYDVKM. The CDR3 has 15 amino acids. Trimming shortened V by 2 bases and J by 1 base, and 11 bases separated the two germline ends. This clonotype was sampled from a human donor in good health (CMV status not recorded). Some clones in this sample may be carry-over from other donors' samples. The sequenced sample consisted of PBMCs. The chain recombines TRBV28 with TRBJ1-1; TRBD1 is a possible D gene (5 bases). Here the CDR3 DNA reads TGTGCCAGCAGTTTACCCGGGACCTCGAACACTGAAGCTTTCTTT. Residues: CASSLPGTSNTEAFF.